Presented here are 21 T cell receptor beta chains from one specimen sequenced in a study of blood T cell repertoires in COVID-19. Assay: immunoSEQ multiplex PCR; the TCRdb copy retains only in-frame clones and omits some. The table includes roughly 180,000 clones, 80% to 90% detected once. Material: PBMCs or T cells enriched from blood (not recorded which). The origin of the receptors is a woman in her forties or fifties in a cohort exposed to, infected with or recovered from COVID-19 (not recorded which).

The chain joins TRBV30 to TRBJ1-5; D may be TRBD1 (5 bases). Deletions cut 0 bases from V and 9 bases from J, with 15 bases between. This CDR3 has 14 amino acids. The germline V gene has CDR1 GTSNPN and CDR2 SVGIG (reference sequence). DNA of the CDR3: TGTGCCTGGAGTGTACGCGGGGGGACGGCGCCCCAGCATTTT. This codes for CAWSVRGGTAPQHF.

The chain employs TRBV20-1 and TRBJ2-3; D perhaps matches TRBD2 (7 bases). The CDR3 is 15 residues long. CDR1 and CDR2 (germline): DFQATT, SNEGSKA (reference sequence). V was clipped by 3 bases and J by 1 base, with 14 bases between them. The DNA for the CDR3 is TGCAGTGCTAGTCGGAGGGGGGGCGGCACAGATACGCAGTATTTT. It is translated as CSASRRGGGTDTQYF.

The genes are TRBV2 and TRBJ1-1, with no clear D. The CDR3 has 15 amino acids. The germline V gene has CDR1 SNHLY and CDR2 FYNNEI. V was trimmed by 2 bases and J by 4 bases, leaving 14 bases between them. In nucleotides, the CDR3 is TGTGCCAGCAGTGAATTGTCCGCGGTGGGCACTGAAGCTTTCTTT. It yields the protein CASSELSAVGTEAFF.

CDR3 DNA sequence: TGTGCCAGCAGTTACGGGGACAGTCTAGAGACCCAGTACTTC. Protein: CASSYGDSLETQYF. This chain connects TRBV6-6 to TRBJ2-5, with 7 bases fitting TRBD1. After removal of 2 bases from V and 4 bases from J, the junction contained 4 bases not matched to a gene. CDR3 length: 14 amino acids. CDR1 is MNHNY and CDR2 is SVGAGI in the germline V gene (reference sequence).

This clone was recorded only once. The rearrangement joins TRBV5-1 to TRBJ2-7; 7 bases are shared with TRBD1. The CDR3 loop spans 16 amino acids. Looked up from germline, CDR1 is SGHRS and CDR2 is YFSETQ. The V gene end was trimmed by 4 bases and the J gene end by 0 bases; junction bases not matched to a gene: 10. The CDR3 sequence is CASSRTTGFDSYEQYF. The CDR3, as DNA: TGCGCCAGCAGCCGGACGACAGGGTTTGACTCCTACGAGCAGTACTTC. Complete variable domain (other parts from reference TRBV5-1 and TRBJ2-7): KAGVTQTPRYLIKTRGQQVTLSCSPISGHRSVSWYQQTPGQGLQFLFEYFSETQRNKGNFPGRFSGRQFSNSRSEMNVSTLELGDSALYLCASSRTTGFDSYEQYFGPGTRLTVT.

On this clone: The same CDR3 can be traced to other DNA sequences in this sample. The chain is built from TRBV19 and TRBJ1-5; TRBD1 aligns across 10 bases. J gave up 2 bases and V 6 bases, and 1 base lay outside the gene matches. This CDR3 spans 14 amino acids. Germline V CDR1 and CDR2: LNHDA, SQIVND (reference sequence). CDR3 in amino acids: CASSGTGGNQPQHF. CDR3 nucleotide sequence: TGTGCCAGTAGCGGGACAGGGGGCAATCAGCCCCAGCATTTT.

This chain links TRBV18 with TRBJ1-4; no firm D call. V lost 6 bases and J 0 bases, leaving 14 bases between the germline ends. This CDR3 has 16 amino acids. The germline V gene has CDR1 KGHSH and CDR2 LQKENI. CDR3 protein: CASSRSEITTNEKLFF. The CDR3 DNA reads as TGTGCCAGCTCCCGATCCGAGATTACAACTAATGAAAAACTGTTTTTT.

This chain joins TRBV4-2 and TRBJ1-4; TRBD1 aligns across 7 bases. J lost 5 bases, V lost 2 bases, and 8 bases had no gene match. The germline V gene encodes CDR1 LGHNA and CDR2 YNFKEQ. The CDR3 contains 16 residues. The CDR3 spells CASSQNPGTENEKLFF. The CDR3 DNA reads TGTGCCAGCAGCCAAAACCCCGGGACAGAGAATGAAAAACTGTTTTTT.

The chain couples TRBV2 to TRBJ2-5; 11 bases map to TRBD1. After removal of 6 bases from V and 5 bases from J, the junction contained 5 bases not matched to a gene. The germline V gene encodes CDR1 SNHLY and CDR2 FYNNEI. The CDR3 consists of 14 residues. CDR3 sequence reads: CASRRTGGLETQYF. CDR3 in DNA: TGTGCCAGCAGGAGGACAGGGGGCTTGGAGACCCAGTACTTC.

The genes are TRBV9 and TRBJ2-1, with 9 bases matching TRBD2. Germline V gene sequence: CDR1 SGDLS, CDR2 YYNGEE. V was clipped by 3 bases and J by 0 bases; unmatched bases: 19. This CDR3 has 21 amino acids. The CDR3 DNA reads TGTGCCAGCAGCGCGGAGGGTCTAGCGGGGAGTGTGCCTGTCTCCTACAATGAGCAGTTCTTC. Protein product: CASSAEGLAGSVPVSYNEQFF.

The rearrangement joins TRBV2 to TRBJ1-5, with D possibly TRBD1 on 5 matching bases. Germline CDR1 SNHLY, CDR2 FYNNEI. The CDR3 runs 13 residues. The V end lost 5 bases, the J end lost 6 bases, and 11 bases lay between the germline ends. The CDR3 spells CASSNQGGQPQHF. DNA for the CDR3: TGTGCCAGCAGTAACCAGGGAGGTCAGCCCCAGCATTTT.

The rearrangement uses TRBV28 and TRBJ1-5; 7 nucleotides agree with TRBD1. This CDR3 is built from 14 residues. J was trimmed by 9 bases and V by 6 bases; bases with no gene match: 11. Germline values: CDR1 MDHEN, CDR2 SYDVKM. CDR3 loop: CASRDGTALLPQHF. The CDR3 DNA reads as TGTGCCAGCAGGGACGGGACAGCCTTACTGCCCCAGCATTTT.

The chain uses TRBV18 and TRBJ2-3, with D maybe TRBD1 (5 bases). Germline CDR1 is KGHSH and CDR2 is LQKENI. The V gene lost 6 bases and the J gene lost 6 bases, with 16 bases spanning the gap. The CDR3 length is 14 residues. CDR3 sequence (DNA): TGTGCCAGCTCTTCCAGGGCGGCTTCGGATACGCAGTATTTT. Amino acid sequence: CASSSRAASDTQYF.

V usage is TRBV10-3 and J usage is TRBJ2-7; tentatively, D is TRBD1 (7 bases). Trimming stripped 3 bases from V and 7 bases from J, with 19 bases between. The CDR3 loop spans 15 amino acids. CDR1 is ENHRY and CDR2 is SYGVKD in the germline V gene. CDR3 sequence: CAISDAQGGTREQYF. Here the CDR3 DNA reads TGTGCCATCAGTGATGCCCAGGGGGGAACTAGGGAGCAGTACTTC.

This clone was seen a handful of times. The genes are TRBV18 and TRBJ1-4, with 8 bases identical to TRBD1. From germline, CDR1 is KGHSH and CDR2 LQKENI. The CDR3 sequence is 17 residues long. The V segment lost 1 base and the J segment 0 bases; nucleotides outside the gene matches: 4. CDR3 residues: CASSPRAGGATNEKLFF. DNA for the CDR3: TGTGCCAGCTCACCACGGGCAGGGGGCGCAACTAATGAAAAACTGTTTTTT.

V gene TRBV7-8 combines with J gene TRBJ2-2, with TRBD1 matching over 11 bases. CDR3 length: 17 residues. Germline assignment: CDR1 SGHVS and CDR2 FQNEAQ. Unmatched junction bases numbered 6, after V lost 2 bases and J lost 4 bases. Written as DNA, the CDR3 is TGTGCCAGCAGCTTACGATTTGGGACAGGGGGCACCGGGGAGCTGTTTTTT. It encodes CASSLRFGTGGTGELFF. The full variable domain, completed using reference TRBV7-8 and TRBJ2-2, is GAGVSQSPRYKVAKRGQDVALRCDPISGHVSLFWYQQALGQGPEFLTYFQNEAQLDKSGLPSDRFFAERPEGSVSTLKIQRTQQEDSAVYLCASSLRFGTGGTGELFFGEGSRLTVL.

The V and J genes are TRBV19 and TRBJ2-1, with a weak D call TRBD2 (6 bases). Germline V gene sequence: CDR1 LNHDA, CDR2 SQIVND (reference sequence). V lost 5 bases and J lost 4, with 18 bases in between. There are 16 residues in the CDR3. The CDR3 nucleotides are TGTGCCAGTAGTCCGCTTTATAGGGGAGGATACAATGAGCAGTTCTTC. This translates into CASSPLYRGGYNEQFF.

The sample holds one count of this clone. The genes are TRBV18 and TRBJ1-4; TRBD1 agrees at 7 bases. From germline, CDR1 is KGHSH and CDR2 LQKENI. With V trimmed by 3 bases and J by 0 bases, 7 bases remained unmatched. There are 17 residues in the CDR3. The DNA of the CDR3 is TGTGCCAGCTCACCCTACGACAGGGCCTCAACTAATGAAAAACTGTTTTTT. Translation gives CASSPYDRASTNEKLFF. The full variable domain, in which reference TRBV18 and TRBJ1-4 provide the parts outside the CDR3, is NAGVMQNPRHLVRRRGQEARLRCSPMKGHSHVYWYRQLPEEGLKFMVYLQKENIIDESGMPKERFSAEFPKEGPSILRIQQVVRGDSAAYFCASSPYDRASTNEKLFFGSGTQLSVL.

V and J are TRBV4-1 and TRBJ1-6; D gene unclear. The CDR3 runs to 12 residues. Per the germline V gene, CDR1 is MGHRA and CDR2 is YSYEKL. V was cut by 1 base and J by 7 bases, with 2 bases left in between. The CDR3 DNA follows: TGCGCCAGCAGCCAAGTAAATTCACCCCTCCACTTT. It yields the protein CASSQVNSPLHF.

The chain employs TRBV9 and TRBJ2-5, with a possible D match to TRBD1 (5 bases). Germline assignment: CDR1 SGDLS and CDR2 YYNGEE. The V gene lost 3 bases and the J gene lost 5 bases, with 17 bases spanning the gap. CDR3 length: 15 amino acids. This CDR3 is CASSAPDRLGETQYF. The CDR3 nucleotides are TGTGCCAGCAGCGCCCCTGACAGACTCGGGGAGACCCAGTACTTC.

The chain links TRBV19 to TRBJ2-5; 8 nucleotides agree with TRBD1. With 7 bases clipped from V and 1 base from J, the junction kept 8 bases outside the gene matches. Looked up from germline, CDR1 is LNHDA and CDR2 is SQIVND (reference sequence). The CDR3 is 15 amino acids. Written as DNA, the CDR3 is TGTGCCAGTACCCCCTGGACAGGGATCCAAGAGACCCAGTACTTC. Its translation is CASTPWTGIQETQYF.